Listed here is a single T cell receptor beta chain. Antigen specificity is unknown. PCR involved 60 Vbeta and 13 Jbeta primers. Sequenced by immunoSEQ multiplex PCR; TCRdb stores in-frame clones only, minus some. Altogether some 160,000 clones are present, roughly 80% being singletons, with the ten largest covering around 3.2%. The data are from a study of cytomegalovirus exposure and HLA in healthy donors. The wider study: An earlier analysis found fewer than 140 million unique TCR beta sequences from about 190 million T cells. An early data release held approximately 80 million unique TCRs from HLA-typed donors. Study observations and caveats: Relative to the approximately 630-donor mean, N-insertions were reportedly fewer in an Asian-associated ancestry cluster in a later analysis.

Deletions cut 5 bases from V and 6 bases from J, with 10 bases between. This CDR3 has 12 amino acids. Germline V CDR1 and CDR2: SGHAT, FQNNGV. The sequence derives from a male donor in good health and CMV-seronegative. The chain is built from TRBV11-2 and TRBJ1-1, with D unclear. The source material was PBMCs. The CDR3 protein is CASSQTVSEAFF. The CDR3 DNA follows: TGTGCCAGCAGCCAAACAGTTTCTGAAGCTTTCTTT.